There are a few counts of the clone carrying this TCR beta chain. The record originates from a study of blood T cell repertoires in COVID-19. Study overall: Collection of acute and convalescent COVID-19 samples took place in the United States, Italy and Spain. From T cells, B-cell-depleted T cells, or PBMCs came the material, which was cDNA or gDNA.

Methods used by the authors: From reference gene primer amplification, estimates of nucleated cell counts were derived. Assay: immunoSEQ multiplex PCR; the TCRdb copy retains only in-frame clones and omits some. The DNA was the basis for D and trimming; V, J and clone size are from that table. The table includes about 250,000 clones, about 86% detected once. CDR1 and CDR2 (germline): SGHAT, FQNNGV. V gave up 3 bases and J gave up 7 bases, with 12 bases separating them. The CDR3 is 13 residues long. The rearrangement links TRBV11-2 to TRBJ1-1; D perhaps matches TRBD1 (5 bases). Specimen: peripheral blood. The receptor was derived from a man older than 75 with acute or convalescent COVID-19. The CDR3 nucleotides are TGTGCCAGCAGCTTTAAAGGGGAGGGTGAAGCTTTCTTT. Its translation is CASSFKGEGEAFF.